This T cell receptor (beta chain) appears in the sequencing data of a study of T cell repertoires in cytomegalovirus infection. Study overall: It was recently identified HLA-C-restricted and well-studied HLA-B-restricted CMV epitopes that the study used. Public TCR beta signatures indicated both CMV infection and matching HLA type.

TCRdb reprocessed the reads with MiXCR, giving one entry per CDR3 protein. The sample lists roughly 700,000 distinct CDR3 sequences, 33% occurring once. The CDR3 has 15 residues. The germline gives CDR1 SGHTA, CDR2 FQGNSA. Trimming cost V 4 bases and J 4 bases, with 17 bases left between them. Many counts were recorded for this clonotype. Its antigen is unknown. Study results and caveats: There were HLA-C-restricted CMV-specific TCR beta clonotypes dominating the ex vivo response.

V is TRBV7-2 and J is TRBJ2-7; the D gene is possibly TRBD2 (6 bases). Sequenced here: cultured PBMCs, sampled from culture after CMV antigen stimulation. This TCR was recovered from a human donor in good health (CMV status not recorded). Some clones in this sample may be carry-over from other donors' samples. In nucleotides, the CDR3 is TGTGCCAGCAGCTCTCTCACGGGGGTGACATACGAGCAGTACTTC. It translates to CASSSLTGVTYEQYF.